This T cell receptor beta chain emerged from a study of T cells in tuberculosis. The study, taken as a whole, reports: Using the GMM-specific repertoire gave around 90% accuracy versus about 64% with motifs.

Time point in this sample: new active TB diagnosis, blood taken before or within 7 days of starting treatment. Patients were newly diagnosed, HIV-seronegative, and aged 18 or older. Confirmation came from sputum smear and/or culture positivity for M. tuberculosis. CDR1 is SGHNT, CDR2 YYREEE, per germline (reference sequence). V lost 4 bases and J lost 7; bases outside the gene matches: 18. This CDR3 region has 17 residues. About this clone: The antigen is not known.

Clones were read by immunoSEQ multiplex PCR, and TCRdb kept only the in-frame ones, dropping some. The sample shows tens of thousands of clones, 92% of them seen only once. This receptor was identified in an adult with tuberculosis. Some clones in this sample may be carry-over from other donors' samples. The specimen was PBMCs, collected at tuberculosis diagnosis. The chain couples TRBV5-4 to TRBJ2-3, with TRBD2 matching 7 bases. The CDR3 region is CASSTLGGGWGYNTQYF. The CDR3 coding sequence is TGTGCCAGCAGCACCCTTGGCGGGGGTTGGGGTTATAATACGCAGTATTTT.